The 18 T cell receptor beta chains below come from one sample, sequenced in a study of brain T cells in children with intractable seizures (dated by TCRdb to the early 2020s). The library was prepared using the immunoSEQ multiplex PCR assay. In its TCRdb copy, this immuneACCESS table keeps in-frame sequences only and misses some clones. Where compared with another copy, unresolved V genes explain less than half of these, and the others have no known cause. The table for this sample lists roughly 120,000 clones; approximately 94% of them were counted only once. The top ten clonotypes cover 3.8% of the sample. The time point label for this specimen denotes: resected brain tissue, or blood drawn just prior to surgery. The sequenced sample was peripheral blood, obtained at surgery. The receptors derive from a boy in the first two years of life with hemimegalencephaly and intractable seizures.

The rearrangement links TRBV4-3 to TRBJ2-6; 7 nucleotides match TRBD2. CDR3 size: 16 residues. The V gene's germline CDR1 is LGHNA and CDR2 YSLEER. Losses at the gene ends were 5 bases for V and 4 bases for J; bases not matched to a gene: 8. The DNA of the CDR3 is TGCGCCAGCAGCTTCCTCGGGGGGTCCGGGGCCAACGTCCTGACTTTC. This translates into CASSFLGGSGANVLTF.

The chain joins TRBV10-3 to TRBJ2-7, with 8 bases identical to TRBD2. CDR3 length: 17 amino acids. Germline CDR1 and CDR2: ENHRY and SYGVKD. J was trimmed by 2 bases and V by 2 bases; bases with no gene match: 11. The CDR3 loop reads CAISEGISGVATYEQYF. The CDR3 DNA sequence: TGTGCCATCAGTGAGGGGATTAGCGGGGTGGCCACCTACGAGCAGTACTTC.

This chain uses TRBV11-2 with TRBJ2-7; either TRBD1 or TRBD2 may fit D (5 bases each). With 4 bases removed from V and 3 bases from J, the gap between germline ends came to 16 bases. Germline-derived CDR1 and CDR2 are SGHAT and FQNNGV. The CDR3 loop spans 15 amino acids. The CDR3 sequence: CASSSAGTGYYEQYF. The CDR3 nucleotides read TGTGCCAGCAGCTCGGCCGGGACGGGGTACTACGAGCAGTACTTC.

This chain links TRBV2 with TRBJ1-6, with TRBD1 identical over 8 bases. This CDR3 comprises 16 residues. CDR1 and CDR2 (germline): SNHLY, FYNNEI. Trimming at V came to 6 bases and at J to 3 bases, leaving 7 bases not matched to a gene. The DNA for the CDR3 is TGTGCCAGCAGCGAGGGACAGGCCCTCTATAATTCACCCCTCCACTTT. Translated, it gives CASSEGQALYNSPLHF.

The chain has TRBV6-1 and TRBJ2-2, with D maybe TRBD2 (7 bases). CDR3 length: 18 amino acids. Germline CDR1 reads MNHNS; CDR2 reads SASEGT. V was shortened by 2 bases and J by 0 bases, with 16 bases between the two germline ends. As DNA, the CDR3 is TGTGCCAGCAGTGAATGGGGGGGGGCGGCCGCGAACACCGGGGAGCTGTTTTTT. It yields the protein CASSEWGGAAANTGELFF.

DNA for the CDR3: TGTGCCAGCAGCTTACGGACAGGAAGAGGTGAAAAACTGTTTTTT. Translation: CASSLRTGRGEKLFF. This chain joins TRBV3-1 (or the pseudogene TRBV3-2) and TRBJ1-4; TRBD1 matches 7 bases. Germline CDR1 reads LGHDT; CDR2 reads YNNKEL (reference sequence). V lost 5 bases, J lost 7 bases, and 10 bases stayed unmatched. The CDR3 runs 15 residues.

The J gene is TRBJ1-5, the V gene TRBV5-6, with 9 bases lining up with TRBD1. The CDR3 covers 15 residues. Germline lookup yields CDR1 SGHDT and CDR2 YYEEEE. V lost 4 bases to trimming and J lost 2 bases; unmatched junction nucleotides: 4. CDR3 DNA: TGTGCCAGCAGCCTACAGGGGGCTGGCAATCAGCCCCAGCATTTT. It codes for CASSLQGAGNQPQHF.

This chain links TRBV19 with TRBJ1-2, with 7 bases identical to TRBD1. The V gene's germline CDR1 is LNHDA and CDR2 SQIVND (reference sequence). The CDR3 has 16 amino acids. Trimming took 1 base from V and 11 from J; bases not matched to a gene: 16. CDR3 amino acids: CASSIGSARGSVAYTF. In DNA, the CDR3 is TGTGCCAGTAGTATAGGTTCCGCCAGGGGGTCGGTTGCTTACACCTTC.

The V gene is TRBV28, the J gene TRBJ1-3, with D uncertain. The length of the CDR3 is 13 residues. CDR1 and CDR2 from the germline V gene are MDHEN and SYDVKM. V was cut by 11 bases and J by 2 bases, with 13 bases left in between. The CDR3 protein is CASSRPPGNTIYF. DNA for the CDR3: TGTGCCTCTTCAAGGCCTCCTGGAAACACCATATATTTT. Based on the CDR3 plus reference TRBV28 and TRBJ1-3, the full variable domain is DVKVTQSSRYLVKRTGEKVFLECVQDMDHENMFWYRQDPGLGLRLIYFSYDVKMKEKGDIPEGYSVSREKKERFSLILESASTNQTSMYLCASSRPPGNTIYFGEGSWLTVV.

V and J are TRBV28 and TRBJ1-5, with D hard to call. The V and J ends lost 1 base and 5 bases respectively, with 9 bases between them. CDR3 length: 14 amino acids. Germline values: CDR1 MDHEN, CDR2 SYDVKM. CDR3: CASSLSGPYQPQHF. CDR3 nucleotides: TGTGCCAGCAGTTTATCCGGGCCGTATCAGCCCCAGCATTTT.

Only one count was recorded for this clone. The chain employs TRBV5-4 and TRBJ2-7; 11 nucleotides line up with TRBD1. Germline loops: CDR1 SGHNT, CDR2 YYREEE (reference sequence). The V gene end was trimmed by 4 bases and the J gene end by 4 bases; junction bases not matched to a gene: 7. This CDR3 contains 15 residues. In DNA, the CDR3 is TGTGCCAGCAGCCCGGGGACAGGGGGGCTATACGAGCAGTACTTC. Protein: CASSPGTGGLYEQYF.

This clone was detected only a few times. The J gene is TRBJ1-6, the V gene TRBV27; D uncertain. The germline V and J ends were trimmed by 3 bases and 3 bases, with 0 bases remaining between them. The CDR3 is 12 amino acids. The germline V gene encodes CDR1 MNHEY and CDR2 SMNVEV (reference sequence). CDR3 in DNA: TGTGCCAGCAGTTTCTATAATTCACCCCTCCACTTT. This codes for CASSFYNSPLHF.

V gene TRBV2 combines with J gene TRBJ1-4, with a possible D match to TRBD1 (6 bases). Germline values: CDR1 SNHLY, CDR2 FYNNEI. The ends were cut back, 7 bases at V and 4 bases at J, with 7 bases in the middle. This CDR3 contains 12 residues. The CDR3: CASNRDNEKLFF. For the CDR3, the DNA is TGTGCCAGCAACAGGGATAATGAAAAACTGTTTTTT.

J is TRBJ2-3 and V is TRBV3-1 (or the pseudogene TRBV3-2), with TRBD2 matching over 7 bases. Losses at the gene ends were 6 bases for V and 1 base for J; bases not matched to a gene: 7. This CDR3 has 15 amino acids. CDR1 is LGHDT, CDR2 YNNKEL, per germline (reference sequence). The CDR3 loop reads CASSSLAAGTDTQYF. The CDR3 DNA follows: TGTGCCAGCAGTTCCCTAGCGGCCGGCACAGATACGCAGTATTTT.

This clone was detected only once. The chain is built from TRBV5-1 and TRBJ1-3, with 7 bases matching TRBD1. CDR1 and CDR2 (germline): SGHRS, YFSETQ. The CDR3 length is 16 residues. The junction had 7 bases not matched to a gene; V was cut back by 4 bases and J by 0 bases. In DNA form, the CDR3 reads TGCGCCAGCAGCGACCCTCAGGGGGACTCTGGAAACACCATATATTTT. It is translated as CASSDPQGDSGNTIYF.

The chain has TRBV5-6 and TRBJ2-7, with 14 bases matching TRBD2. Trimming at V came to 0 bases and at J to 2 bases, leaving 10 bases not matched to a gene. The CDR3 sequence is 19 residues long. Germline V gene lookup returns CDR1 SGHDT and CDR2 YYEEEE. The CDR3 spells CASSLEPRTSGRPAYEQYF. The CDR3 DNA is TGTGCCAGCAGCTTGGAGCCCCGGACTAGCGGGAGGCCAGCCTACGAGCAGTACTTC.

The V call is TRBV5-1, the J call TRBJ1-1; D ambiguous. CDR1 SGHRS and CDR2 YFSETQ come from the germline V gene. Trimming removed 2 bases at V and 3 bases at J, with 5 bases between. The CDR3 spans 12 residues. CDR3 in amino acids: CASSFGDTEAFF. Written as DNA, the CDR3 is TGCGCCAGCAGCTTTGGGGACACTGAAGCTTTCTTT.

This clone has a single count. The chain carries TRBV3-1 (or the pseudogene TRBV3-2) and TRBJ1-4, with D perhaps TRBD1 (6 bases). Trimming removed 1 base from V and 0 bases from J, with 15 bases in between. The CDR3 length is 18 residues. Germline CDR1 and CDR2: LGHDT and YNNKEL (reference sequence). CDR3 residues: CASSQAGAEDATNEKLFF. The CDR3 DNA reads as TGTGCCAGCAGCCAAGCAGGGGCGGAGGATGCAACTAATGAAAAACTGTTTTTT.